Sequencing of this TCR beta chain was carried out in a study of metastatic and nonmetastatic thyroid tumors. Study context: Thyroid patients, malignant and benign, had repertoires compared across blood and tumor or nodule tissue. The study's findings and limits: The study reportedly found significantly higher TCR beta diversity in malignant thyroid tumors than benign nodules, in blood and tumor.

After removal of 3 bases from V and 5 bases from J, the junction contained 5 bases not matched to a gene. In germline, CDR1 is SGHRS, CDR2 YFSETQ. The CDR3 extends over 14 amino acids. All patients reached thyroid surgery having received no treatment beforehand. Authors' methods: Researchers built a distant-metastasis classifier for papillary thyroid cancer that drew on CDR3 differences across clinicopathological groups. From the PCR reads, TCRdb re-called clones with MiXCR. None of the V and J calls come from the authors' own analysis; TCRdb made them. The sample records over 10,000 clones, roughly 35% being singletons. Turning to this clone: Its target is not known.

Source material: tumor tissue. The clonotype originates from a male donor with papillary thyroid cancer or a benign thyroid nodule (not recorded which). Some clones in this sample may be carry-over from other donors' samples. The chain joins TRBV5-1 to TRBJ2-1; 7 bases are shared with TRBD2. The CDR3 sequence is CASSSWTRHNEQFF. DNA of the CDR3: TGCGCCAGCAGCTCCTGGACTAGACACAATGAGCAGTTCTTC.